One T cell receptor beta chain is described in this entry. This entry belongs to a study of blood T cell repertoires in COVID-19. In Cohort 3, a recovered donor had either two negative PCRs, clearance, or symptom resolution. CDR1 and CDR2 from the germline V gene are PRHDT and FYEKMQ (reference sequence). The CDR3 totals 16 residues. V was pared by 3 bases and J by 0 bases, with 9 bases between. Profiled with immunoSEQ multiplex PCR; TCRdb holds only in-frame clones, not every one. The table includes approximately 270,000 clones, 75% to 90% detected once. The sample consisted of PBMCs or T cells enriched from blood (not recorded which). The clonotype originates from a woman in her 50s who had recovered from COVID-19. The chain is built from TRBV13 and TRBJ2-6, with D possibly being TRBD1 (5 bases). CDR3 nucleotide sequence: TGTGCCAGCAGCTTCCAGACAGTCTCTGGGGCCAACGTCCTGACTTTC. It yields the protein CASSFQTVSGANVLTF.